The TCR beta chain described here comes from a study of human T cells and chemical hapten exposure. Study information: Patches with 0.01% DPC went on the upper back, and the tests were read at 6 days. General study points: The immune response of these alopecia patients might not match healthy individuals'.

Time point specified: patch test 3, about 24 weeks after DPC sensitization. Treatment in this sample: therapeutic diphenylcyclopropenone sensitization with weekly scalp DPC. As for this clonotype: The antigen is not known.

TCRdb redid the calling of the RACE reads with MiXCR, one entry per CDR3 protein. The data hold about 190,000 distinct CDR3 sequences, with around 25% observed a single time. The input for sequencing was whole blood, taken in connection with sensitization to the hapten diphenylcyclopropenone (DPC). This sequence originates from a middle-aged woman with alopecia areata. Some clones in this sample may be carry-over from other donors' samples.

CDR3 in amino acids: CASSPYRGEAIHQPQHF. As DNA, the CDR3 is TGTGCCAGCAGTCCGTACAGGGGAGAGGCAATCCATCAGCCCCAGCATTTT. This chain joins TRBV12-3 or TRBV12-4 and TRBJ1-5; 7 bases align to TRBD1. The CDR3 is 17 residues long. With 5 bases clipped from V and 5 bases from J, the junction kept 15 bases outside the gene matches.